These 12 T cell receptor beta chains share one sample of origin, sequenced in a study of blood T cell repertoires in COVID-19. Profiling relied on immunoSEQ multiplex PCR, and the TCRdb table lists in-frame clones only, not all of them. The sample contains 140,000 to 150,000 clones, about 83% of which appear only once. Sequencing used peripheral blood. The receptors were gathered from a woman in her fifties or sixties with active or convalescent COVID-19.

The chain is built from TRBV5-1 and TRBJ2-5, with 8 positions matching TRBD1. The CDR3 length is 14 residues. Unmatched junction bases numbered 3, after V lost 2 bases and J lost 3 bases. Germline loops: CDR1 SGHRS, CDR2 YFSETQ. The CDR3 reads CASSFQGAEETQYF. CDR3 nucleotides: TGCGCCAGCAGCTTCCAGGGGGCCGAAGAGACCCAGTACTTC.

The chain combines TRBV12-3 or TRBV12-4 with TRBJ2-7; the D gene is possibly TRBD1 (6 bases). V was pared by 6 bases and J by 3 bases, with 12 bases between. This CDR3 region has 13 residues. The DNA for the CDR3 is TGTGCCAGCAGCCGGGACACCAACTACGAGCAGTACTTC. This codes for CASSRDTNYEQYF.

The V and J genes are TRBV19 and TRBJ1-1; 7 positions agree with TRBD1. CDR1 is LNHDA and CDR2 is SQIVND in the germline V gene (reference sequence). The CDR3 has 16 residues. V was clipped by 4 bases and J by 2 bases; unmatched bases: 10. The CDR3 reads CASSTTPGTANTEAFF. For the CDR3, the DNA is TGTGCCAGTAGTACTACCCCCGGGACAGCAAACACTGAAGCTTTCTTT.

The rearrangement joins TRBV27 to TRBJ2-3, with 11 positions matching TRBD2. Germline V lookup: CDR1 MNHEY, CDR2 SMNVEV (reference sequence). The ends lost 3 bases at V and 2 bases at J; junction bases unmatched: 4. The CDR3 covers 16 residues. As DNA, the CDR3 is TGTGCCAGCAGTTTCGTAGCGGGGGGGAACACAGATACGCAGTATTTT. It is translated as CASSFVAGGNTDTQYF.

The chain couples TRBV7-2 to TRBJ1-2; D remains unclear. The CDR3 length is 14 residues. Germline assignment: CDR1 SGHTA and CDR2 FQGNSA. Trimming pared 4 bases from V and 6 bases from J, leaving 15 bases between. In DNA form, the CDR3 reads TGTGCCAGCAGCTCTAGTGGTAGGGAGGATGGCTACACCTTC. Its translation is CASSSSGREDGYTF.

The chain is built from TRBV7-2 and TRBJ2-1; TRBD2 aligns across 7 bases. From germline, CDR1 is SGHTA and CDR2 FQGNSA. CDR3 length: 16 residues. Unmatched junction bases numbered 7, after V lost 5 bases and J lost 0 bases. Here the CDR3 reads CASSKLALSSYNEQFF. CDR3 DNA sequence: TGTGCCAGCAGCAAACTAGCGCTGAGCTCCTACAATGAGCAGTTCTTC.

V usage is TRBV10-3 and J usage is TRBJ2-3; a weak D match, TRBD2 (6 bases). This CDR3 contains 13 residues. Looked up from germline, CDR1 is ENHRY and CDR2 is SYGVKD. V was clipped by 9 bases and J by 3 bases, with 13 bases between them. DNA of the CDR3: TGTGCCATAGGGGAGGTAGGGACAGATACGCAGTATTTT. As protein: CAIGEVGTDTQYF.

The chain carries TRBV19 and TRBJ2-5, with 8 bases lining up with TRBD1. The V segment lost 3 bases and the J segment 6 bases; nucleotides outside the gene matches: 6. The CDR3 consists of 14 residues. From germline, CDR1 is LNHDA and CDR2 SQIVND (reference sequence). For the CDR3, the DNA is TGTGCCAGTAGTATCTCCGGACAGGGAAAGACCCAGTACTTC. The encoded protein is CASSISGQGKTQYF.

In DNA form, the CDR3 reads TGTGCCAGCTCACTTGGGGACTTAATAACGGGTCAGCCCCAGCATTTT. Translated: CASSLGDLITGQPQHF. This chain uses TRBV18 with TRBJ1-5, with D tentatively TRBD1 (5 bases). CDR3 length equals 16 residues. V lost 4 bases and J lost 6, with 19 bases in between. Germline V gene sequence: CDR1 KGHSH, CDR2 LQKENI.

The chain links TRBV28 to TRBJ2-1, with D possibly being TRBD2 (7 bases). V gave up 4 bases and J gave up 6 bases, with 25 bases separating them. CDR1 is MDHEN, CDR2 SYDVKM, per germline. The CDR3 runs 18 residues. In DNA, the CDR3 is TGTGCCAGCAGTTCACTGAGGGGGGACTACCAGGGTGGCAATGAGCAGTTCTTC. Protein: CASSSLRGDYQGGNEQFF. Variable domain in full (rest from reference TRBV28 and TRBJ2-1): DVKVTQSSRYLVKRTGEKVFLECVQDMDHENMFWYRQDPGLGLRLIYFSYDVKMKEKGDIPEGYSVSREKKERFSLILESASTNQTSMYLCASSSLRGDYQGGNEQFFGPGTRLTVL.

Only one count was recorded for this clone. The chain carries TRBV7-3 and TRBJ2-7; 8 bases map to TRBD2. This CDR3 spans 14 amino acids. The germline CDR1 and CDR2 sequences are SGHTA and FQGTGA. Trimming at V came to 5 bases and at J to 5 bases, leaving 8 bases not matched to a gene. CDR3: CASSTSGLGNEQYF. In DNA form, the CDR3 reads TGTGCCAGCAGCACCTCGGGACTAGGAAACGAGCAGTACTTC.

CDR3 protein: CASSFGLNQPQHF. The CDR3 DNA sequence: TGTGCCAGCAGTTTTGGGCTGAATCAGCCCCAGCATTTT. The chain combines TRBV27 with TRBJ1-5; D is ambiguous. Deletions cut 3 bases from V and 4 bases from J, with 7 bases between. There are 13 residues in the CDR3. Per the germline V gene, CDR1 is MNHEY and CDR2 is SMNVEV (reference sequence).